This TCR beta chain was retrieved from a study of radiation and T cells in renal cell carcinoma. As for time point: baseline pretreatment blood. The treatment was: 15 Gy SBRT to primary tumor, nephrectomy 4 weeks later. Radiation-treated patients gave blood at baseline, week 2 and week 4. This renal cell carcinoma was of the clear cell type. Here immunoSEQ multiplex PCR was the method, and the copy in TCRdb shows in-frame clones only, minus some. In the table there are 130,000 to 150,000 clones, nearly 90% of which are singletons. The V gene lost 9 bases and the J gene lost 1 base, with 15 bases spanning the gap. CDR1 is MDHEN and CDR2 is SYDVKM in the germline V gene. The CDR3 runs to 14 residues.

The chain uses TRBV28 and TRBJ1-1; a possible D gene is TRBD1 (5 bases). The TCR was taken from a woman between 50 and 59 years old with renal cell carcinoma. Specimen: blood, collected from a patient whose treatment included radiotherapy and nephrectomy. The CDR3 protein is CASGTPKRNTEAFF. Written as DNA, the CDR3 is TGTGCCAGTGGGACCCCCAAAAGGAACACTGAAGCTTTCTTT. The full variable domain, in which reference TRBV28 and TRBJ1-1 provide the parts outside the CDR3, is DVKVTQSSRYLVKRTGEKVFLECVQDMDHENMFWYRQDPGLGLRLIYFSYDVKMKEKGDIPEGYSVSREKKERFSLILESASTNQTSMYLCASGTPKRNTEAFFGQGTRLTVV.